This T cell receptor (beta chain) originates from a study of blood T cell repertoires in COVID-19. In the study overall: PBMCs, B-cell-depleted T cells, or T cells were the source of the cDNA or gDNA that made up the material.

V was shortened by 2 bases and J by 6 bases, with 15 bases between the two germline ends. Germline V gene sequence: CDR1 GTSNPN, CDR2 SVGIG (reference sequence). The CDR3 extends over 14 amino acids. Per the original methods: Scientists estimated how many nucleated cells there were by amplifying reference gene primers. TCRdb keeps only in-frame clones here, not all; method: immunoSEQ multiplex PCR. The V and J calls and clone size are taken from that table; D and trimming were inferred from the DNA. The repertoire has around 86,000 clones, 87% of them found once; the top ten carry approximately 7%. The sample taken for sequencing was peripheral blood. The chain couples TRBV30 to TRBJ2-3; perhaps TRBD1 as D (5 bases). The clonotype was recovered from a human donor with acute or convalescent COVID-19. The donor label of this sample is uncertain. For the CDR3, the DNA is TGTGCCTGGAGTAAAAAGGGGCGGTTCGATACGCAGTATTTT. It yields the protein CAWSKKGRFDTQYF.